This TCR beta chain comes out of a study of T cell responses to AZD1222 COVID-19 vaccine. Assay: immunoSEQ multiplex PCR; the TCRdb copy retains only in-frame clones and omits some. Here the sample spans 100,000 to 120,000 clones, roughly four fifths being singletons. Trimming shortened V by 0 bases and J by 10 bases, and 13 bases separated the two germline ends. Per germline, CDR1 LGHDT and CDR2 YNNKEL (reference sequence). The CDR3 is 14 residues long. This clone was picked up one time. Its antigen remains unknown. Whole-study results and caveats: At baseline, just six AZD1222 recipients tested seropositive. Spike-wide coverage was observed for vaccine-associated CD4 TCRs, with dominant responses at 160-218 and 743-854. Clonal diversity may have been underestimated in mostly white British donors.

The V gene is TRBV3-1 (or the pseudogene TRBV3-2), the J gene TRBJ2-1; the D gene is possibly TRBD1 (7 bases). The sequencing here drew on peripheral blood, taken on day 0 of AZD1222 vaccination. The source is an adult in good health. The DNA of the CDR3 is TGTGCCAGCAGCCAAGAAGGAGGGGGCATCGAGCAGTTCTTC. Protein: CASSQEGGGIEQFF.